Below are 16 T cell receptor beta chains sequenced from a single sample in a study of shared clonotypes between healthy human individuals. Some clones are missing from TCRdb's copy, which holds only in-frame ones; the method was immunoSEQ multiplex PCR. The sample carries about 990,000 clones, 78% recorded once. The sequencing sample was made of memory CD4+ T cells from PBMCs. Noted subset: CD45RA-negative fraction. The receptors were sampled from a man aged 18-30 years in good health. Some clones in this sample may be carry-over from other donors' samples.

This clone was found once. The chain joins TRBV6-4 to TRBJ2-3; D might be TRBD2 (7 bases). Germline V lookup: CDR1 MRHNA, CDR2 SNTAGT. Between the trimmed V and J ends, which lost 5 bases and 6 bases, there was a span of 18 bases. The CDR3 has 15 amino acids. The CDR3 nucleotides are TGTGCCAGCAGTCCCCTAGGGGGAGGGCCGGATACGCAGTATTTT. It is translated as CASSPLGGGPDTQYF.

This CDR3 reads CASGFRANLDYNEQFF. CDR3 DNA: TGTGCTAGTGGTTTTAGGGCGAATCTAGACTACAATGAGCAGTTCTTC. The V gene is TRBV12-5, the J gene TRBJ2-1; D gene ambiguous. Germline V gene lookup returns CDR1 LGHNT and CDR2 FRNRAP. The ends were cut back, 3 bases at V and 3 bases at J, with 15 bases in the middle. CDR3 length equals 16 residues. The complete variable domain, with remaining parts taken from reference TRBV12-5 and TRBJ2-1, reads DARVTQTPRHKVTEMGQEVTMRCQPILGHNTVFWYRQTMMQGLELLAYFRNRAPLDDSGMPKDRFSAEMPDATLATLKIQPSEPRDSAVYFCASGFRANLDYNEQFFGPGTRLTVL.

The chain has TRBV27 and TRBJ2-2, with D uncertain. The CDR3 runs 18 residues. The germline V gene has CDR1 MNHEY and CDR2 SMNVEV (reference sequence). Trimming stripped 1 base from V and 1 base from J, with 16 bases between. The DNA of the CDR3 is TGTGCCAGCAGTTTATATGGGGTTGGACCCGGGAACACCGGGGAGCTGTTTTTT. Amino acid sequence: CASSLYGVGPGNTGELFF.

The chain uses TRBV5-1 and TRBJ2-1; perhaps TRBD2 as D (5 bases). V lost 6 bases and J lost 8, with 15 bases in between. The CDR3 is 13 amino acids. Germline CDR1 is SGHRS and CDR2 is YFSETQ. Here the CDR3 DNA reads TGCGCCAGCAATAACGGGAACGGGGATGAGCAGTTCTTC. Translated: CASNNGNGDEQFF.

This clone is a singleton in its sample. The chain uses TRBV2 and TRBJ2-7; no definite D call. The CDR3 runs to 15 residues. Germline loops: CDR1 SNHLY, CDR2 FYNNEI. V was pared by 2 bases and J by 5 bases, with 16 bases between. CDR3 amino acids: CASSEFREISHEQYF. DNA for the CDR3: TGTGCCAGCAGTGAATTTCGAGAAATAAGCCACGAGCAGTACTTC.

The CDR3 loop reads CASSGTGDNQPQHF. In DNA form, the CDR3 reads TGTGCCAGCAGCGGGACAGGGGATAATCAGCCCCAGCATTTT. V is TRBV28 and J is TRBJ1-5; TRBD1 matches at 10 bases. CDR3 length: 14 residues. Germline values: CDR1 MDHEN, CDR2 SYDVKM. J gave up 4 bases and V 6 bases, and 3 bases lay outside the gene matches.

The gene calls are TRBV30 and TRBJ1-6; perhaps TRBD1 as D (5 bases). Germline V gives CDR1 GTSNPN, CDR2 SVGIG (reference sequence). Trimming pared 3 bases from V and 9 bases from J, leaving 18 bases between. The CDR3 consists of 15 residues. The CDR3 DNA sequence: TGTGCCTGGAGGGCCAGCGGCGGCGGGGGTTCACCCCTCCACTTT. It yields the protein CAWRASGGGGSPLHF.

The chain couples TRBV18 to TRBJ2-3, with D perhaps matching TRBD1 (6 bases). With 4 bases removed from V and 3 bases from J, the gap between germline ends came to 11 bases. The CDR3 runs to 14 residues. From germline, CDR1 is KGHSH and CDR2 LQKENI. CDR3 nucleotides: TGTGCCAGCTCACAGTACAGGGAAACAGATACGCAGTATTTT. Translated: CASSQYRETDTQYF.

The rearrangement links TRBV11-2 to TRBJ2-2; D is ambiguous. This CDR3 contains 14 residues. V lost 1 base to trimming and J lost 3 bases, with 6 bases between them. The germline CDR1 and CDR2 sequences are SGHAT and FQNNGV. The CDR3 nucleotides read TGTGCCAGCAGCTTAGGGTCGCACACCGGGGAGCTGTTTTTT. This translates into CASSLGSHTGELFF.

The DNA of the CDR3 is TGCGCCAGCAGCTTGACAGGGGGTCGGACCGGGGAGCTGTTTTTT. It encodes CASSLTGGRTGELFF. The chain joins TRBV5-1 to TRBJ2-2, with 8 bases matching TRBD1. Per the germline V gene, CDR1 is SGHRS and CDR2 is YFSETQ. The CDR3 length is 15 residues. The J segment lost 5 bases and the V segment lost 1 base, leaving 4 bases of the junction unmatched. Full variable domain (remainder filled in from reference TRBV5-1 and TRBJ2-2): KAGVTQTPRYLIKTRGQQVTLSCSPISGHRSVSWYQQTPGQGLQFLFEYFSETQRNKGNFPGRFSGRQFSNSRSEMNVSTLELGDSALYLCASSLTGGRTGELFFGEGSRLTVL.

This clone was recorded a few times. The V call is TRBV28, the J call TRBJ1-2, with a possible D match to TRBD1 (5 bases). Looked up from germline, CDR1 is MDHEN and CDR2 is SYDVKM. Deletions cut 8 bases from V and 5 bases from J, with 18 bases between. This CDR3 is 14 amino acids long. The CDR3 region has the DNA TGTGCCAGCGGAGACAAGGGGCGGGTTTATGGCTACACCTTC. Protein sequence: CASGDKGRVYGYTF.

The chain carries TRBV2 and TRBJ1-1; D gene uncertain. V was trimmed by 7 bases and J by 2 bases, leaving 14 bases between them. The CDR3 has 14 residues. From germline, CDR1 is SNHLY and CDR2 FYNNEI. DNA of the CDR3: TGTGCCAGCAAGATGGCAGGCGGAAACACTGAAGCTTTCTTT. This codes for CASKMAGGNTEAFF.

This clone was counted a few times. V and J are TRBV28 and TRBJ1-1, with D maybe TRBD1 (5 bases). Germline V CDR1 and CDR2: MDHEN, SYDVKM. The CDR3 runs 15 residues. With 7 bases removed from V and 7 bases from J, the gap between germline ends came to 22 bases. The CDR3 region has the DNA TGTGCCAGCACTATACGTAGCGTCGGGGGACGTGAAGCTTTCTTT. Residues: CASTIRSVGGREAFF.

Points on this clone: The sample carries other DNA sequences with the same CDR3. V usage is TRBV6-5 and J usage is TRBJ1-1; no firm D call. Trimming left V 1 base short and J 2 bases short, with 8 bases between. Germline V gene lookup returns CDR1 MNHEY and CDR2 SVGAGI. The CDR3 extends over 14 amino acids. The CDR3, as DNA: TGTGCCAGCAGTTACTTCGGGGTCAACACTGAAGCTTTCTTT. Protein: CASSYFGVNTEAFF.

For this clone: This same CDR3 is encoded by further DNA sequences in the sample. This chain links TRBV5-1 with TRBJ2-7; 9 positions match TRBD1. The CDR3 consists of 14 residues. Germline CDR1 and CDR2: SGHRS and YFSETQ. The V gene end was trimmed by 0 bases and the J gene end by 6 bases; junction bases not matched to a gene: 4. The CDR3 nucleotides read TGCGCCAGCAGCTTGGGCACAGGGGGCGGCGAGCAGTACTTC. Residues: CASSLGTGGGEQYF.

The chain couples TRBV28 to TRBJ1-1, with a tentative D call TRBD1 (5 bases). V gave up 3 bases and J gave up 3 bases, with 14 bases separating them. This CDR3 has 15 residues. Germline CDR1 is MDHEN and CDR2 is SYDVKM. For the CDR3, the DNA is TGTGCCAGCAGTTTCCTCAGAGGGGAGGACACTGAAGCTTTCTTT. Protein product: CASSFLRGEDTEAFF.